This is a list of T cell receptor beta chains from one sample in a study of tumor-infiltrating lymphocytes in localized non-small cell lung cancer. Measured with immunoSEQ multiplex PCR; TCRdb has only the in-frame clones, and not every one. The sample has more than 3,500 clones, 70% to 80% seen once. Sequences were obtained from uninvolved lung tissue not adjacent to the tumor. Receptor source: a human donor with non-small cell lung cancer. Each CDR3 is given with its conserved first and last residue. A D gene is named only where the DNA matches it firmly. Some rows mark clone size as missing; the rest say once, few, many or name a class of expanded clone.

D gene	V gene	J gene	clone size	CDR3 DNA	CDR3 protein
-	TRBV30	TRBJ2-6	-	TGTGCCTGGAGCGGTGGCTCTGGGGCCAACGTCCTGACTTTC	CAWSGGSGANVLTF
-	TRBV30	TRBJ1-1	-	TGTGCCTGCGAGCGACCGGGACGGGGAGCTTTCTTT	CACERPGRGAFF
-	TRBV5-1	TRBJ1-1	once	TGCGCCAGCAGCTTAACGCTGATGAACACTGAAGCTTTCTTT	CASSLTLMNTEAFF
-	TRBV7-9	TRBJ2-1	-	TGTGCCAGCAGCCTCACGACCGATTTAGCGGCTCCATACAATGAGCAGTTCTTC	CASSLTTDLAAPYNEQFF
-	TRBV9	TRBJ1-1	-	TGTGCCAGCAGCGTAGGTCCCAACACTGAAGCTTTCTTT	CASSVGPNTEAFF
-	TRBV6-5	TRBJ1-4	-	TGTGCCAGCAGTTACCCGACGGTTTCCCATGAAAAACTGTTTTTT	CASSYPTVSHEKLFF
-	TRBV5-1	TRBJ2-1	-	TGCGCCAGCAGCTTCTTCGGGAAGAACAATGAGCAGTTCTTC	CASSFFGKNNEQFF
-	TRBV2	TRBJ1-1	-	TGTGCCAGCAGCGCGGACAGCAAGAACACTGAAGCTTTCTTT	CASSADSKNTEAFF
TRBD2	TRBV11-3	TRBJ2-1	-	TGTGCCAGCAGCTTAGTATCGTTAGTCGGGGGGTACAATGAGCAGTTCTTC	CASSLVSLVGGYNEQFF
TRBD1	TRBV18	TRBJ1-2	-	TGTGCCAGCTCACAACGAACAGGGGGCGGAGGAGGCTACACCTTC	CASSQRTGGGGGYTF
TRBD2	TRBV10-3	TRBJ2-3	-	TGTGCCATCAGCGAGGGACTAGCGGAGACCATGAAGCAGTATTTT	CAISEGLAETMKQYF
-	TRBV7-7	TRBJ2-2	once	TGTGCTAGCAGCGCTTGGACCCCGCGGGACGGGGAGCTGTTTTTT	CASSAWTPRDGELFF
-	TRBV7-8	TRBJ2-3	-	TGTGCCAGCAGCCCTAATACGGGACTTCCGTTTGGTAGCACAGATACGCAGTATTTT	CASSPNTGLPFGSTDTQYF
-	TRBV5-6	TRBJ1-5	-	TGTGCCAGCAGCCGGGGGGCTCAGCCCCAGCATTTT	CASSRGAQPQHF
-	TRBV19	TRBJ2-3	-	TGTGCCAGTAGTATAATCGGCAACACAGATACGCAGTATTTT	CASSIIGNTDTQYF
-	TRBV6-5	TRBJ2-3	few	TGTGCCAGCAGTTCCCAGGGGCAGTCCACAGATACGCAGTATTTT	CASSSQGQSTDTQYF
-	TRBV5-1	TRBJ1-1	-	TGCGCCAGCAGCTTGAGCTCCCTTTTGGGCACTGAAGCTTTCTTT	CASSLSSLLGTEAFF
-	TRBV5-5	TRBJ2-3	-	TGTGCCAGCAGCCTAGCATTCGACACAGATACGCAGTATTTT	CASSLAFDTDTQYF
-	TRBV7-9	TRBJ2-7	-	TGTGCCAGCAGCTTGATGACAGGATCCTACGAGCAGTACTTC	CASSLMTGSYEQYF
TRBD2	TRBV11-2	TRBJ2-5	-	TGTGCCAGCAGCCTTGGGACTAGCGGGGGGAGGGAGACCCAGTACTTC	CASSLGTSGGRETQYF
-	TRBV15	TRBJ1-2	large	TGTGCCACCAGCAGAGTGGGGTACGGGGGCCTAGGTGGCTACACCTTC	CATSRVGYGGLGGYTF
-	TRBV28	TRBJ1-4	-	TGTGCCAGCAGTTCCGAGGGACATGAAAAACTGTTTTTT	CASSSEGHEKLFF
TRBD2	TRBV9	TRBJ2-7	-	TGTGCCAGCAGCGTATGGGGGGAGGGCCGGGAGCAGTACTTC	CASSVWGEGREQYF
-	TRBV30	TRBJ1-2	-	TGTGCCTGGGCGGGAGCGGGGGGCGCCAACTATGGCTACACCTTC	CAWAGAGGANYGYTF
-	TRBV5-6	TRBJ1-1	-	TGTGCCAGCAGCTTGGAATTGACAATTGGGGACACTGAAGCTTTCTTT	CASSLELTIGDTEAFF
TRBD2	TRBV18	TRBJ2-1	-	TGTGCCAGCTCACCACCCATTGGCGAGACTAGCGGGGCGAGCTCCTACAATGAGCAGTTCTTC	CASSPPIGETSGASSYNEQFF
TRBD2	TRBV5-1	TRBJ2-7	few	TGCGCCAGCAGCTTGGTGGGACTAGTTGAGTACTTC	CASSLVGLVEYF
-	TRBV28	TRBJ2-7	-	TGTGCCAGCCAACTTTACTACGAGCAGTACTTC	CASQLYYEQYF
-	TRBV10-2	TRBJ2-7	-	TGCGCCAGCAGTTCGGGACACCTCTACGAGCAGTACTTC	CASSSGHLYEQYF
-	TRBV5-1	TRBJ2-5	-	TGCGCCAGCGGCCAGGACATTCGAGAGACCCAGTACTTC	CASGQDIRETQYF
-	TRBV9	TRBJ2-2	-	TGTGCCAGCAGCGTAGGGCCCTCCAGTCGCTTTGGCACCGGGGAGCTGTTTTTT	CASSVGPSSRFGTGELFF
-	TRBV5-5	TRBJ2-7	-	TGTGCCAGCAGCTTTACTACCTACGAGCAGTACTTC	CASSFTTYEQYF
-	TRBV29-1	TRBJ1-1	-	TGCAGCGTTACCACTGGAGGCACTGAAGCTTTCTTT	CSVTTGGTEAFF
-	TRBV10-3	TRBJ2-7	once	TGTGCCATCAGTGAGGTGTCGGAATCCTACGAGCAGTACTTC	CAISEVSESYEQYF
TRBD1	TRBV28	TRBJ1-2	-	TGTGCCAGCAGTGACCCGGGGACAGGGTCTAACTATGGCTACACCTTC	CASSDPGTGSNYGYTF
-	TRBV5-8	TRBJ1-2	-	TGTGCCAGCAGCATAGGACAGCCGTACTACACCTTC	CASSIGQPYYTF
-	TRBV28	TRBJ1-3	-	TGTGCCAGCAGTTCCTCATTCACAGGAAACACCATATATTTT	CASSSSFTGNTIYF
TRBD1	TRBV4-1	TRBJ2-1	-	TGCGCCAGCAGCCGACAGGGGGCTTACAATGAGCAGTTCTTC	CASSRQGAYNEQFF
-	TRBV5-1	TRBJ2-7	-	TGCGCCAGCAGGTCGACTACTACCTACGAGCAGTACTTC	CASRSTTTYEQYF
-	TRBV27	TRBJ2-7	-	TGTGCCAGCAGTTTATCGATCGGGGGCAGTTACGAGCAGTACTTC	CASSLSIGGSYEQYF
-	TRBV10-3	TRBJ2-1	once	TGTGCCATCAGTGGAGGTAGCGGCAATGAGCAGTTCTTC	CAISGGSGNEQFF
-	TRBV29-1	TRBJ1-5	once	TGCGGCGTAGTTGACAGCAATCAGCCCCAGCATTTT	CGVVDSNQPQHF
-	TRBV10-3	TRBJ1-1	-	TGTGCCATCAGGAGGACAGAGAACACTGAAGCTTTCTTT	CAIRRTENTEAFF
-	TRBV5-1	TRBJ2-3	-	TGCGCCAGCAGCTCGCGAACGGACGGGGGTACGCAGTATTTT	CASSSRTDGGTQYF
-	TRBV4-3	TRBJ2-7	-	TGCGCCAGCAGCCTTAATTGGGGGTACGAGCAGTACTTC	CASSLNWGYEQYF
-	TRBV6-5	TRBJ2-5	-	TGTGCCAGCAGTTACGGACAGCAAGAGACCCAGTACTTC	CASSYGQQETQYF
-	TRBV27	TRBJ2-7	-	TGTGCCAGCAGTCAGGGGTTCAACTCCTACGAGCAGTACTTC	CASSQGFNSYEQYF
TRBD1	TRBV6-1	TRBJ1-2	once	TGTGCCAGCAGTGAATCAGGGACAGGACTTGATGGCTACACCTTC	CASSESGTGLDGYTF
-	TRBV6-1	TRBJ2-2	large	TGTGCCAGCAGTTGGAGCACCGGGGAGCTGTTTTTT	CASSWSTGELFF
-	TRBV5-1	TRBJ1-1	-	TGCGCCAGCACTCTAGGACCCGGGAACACTGAAGCTTTCTTT	CASTLGPGNTEAFF